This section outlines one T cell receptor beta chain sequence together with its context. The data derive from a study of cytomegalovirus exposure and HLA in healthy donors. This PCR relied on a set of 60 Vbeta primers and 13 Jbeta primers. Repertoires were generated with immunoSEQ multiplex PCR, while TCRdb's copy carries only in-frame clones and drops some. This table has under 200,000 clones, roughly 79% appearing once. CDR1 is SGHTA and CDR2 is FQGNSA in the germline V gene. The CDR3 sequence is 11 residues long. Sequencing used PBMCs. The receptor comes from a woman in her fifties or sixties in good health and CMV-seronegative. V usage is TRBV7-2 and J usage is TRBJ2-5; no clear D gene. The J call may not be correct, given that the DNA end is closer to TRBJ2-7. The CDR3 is CANTRVAEQYF. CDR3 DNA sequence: TGTGCCAACACCCGGGTAGCCGAGCAGTACTTC.